This is a list of T cell receptor beta chains from one sample in a study of blood T cells in healthy people across ages. TCRdb used MiXCR to reprocess the 5' RACE reads, holding one entry per CDR3 protein. This table has some 560,000 distinct CDR3 sequences, roughly a quarter appearing once. These same data were also listed under a study on T cells of mothers and their children.

Material for sequencing was blood. These receptors originate from a boy aged 2-15 years in good health. The CDR3 runs from the conserved cysteine through the conserved F or W. Each record gives: clone size, J gene, V gene, D gene, CDR3 protein, CDR3 DNA. A D gene is named only where the DNA matches it firmly. The size entry is marked missing in some rows and otherwise reads once, few, many or a size class.

>-|TRBJ2-3|TRBV5-1|-
CASSQAIFTDTQYF
TGCGCCAGCAGCCAAGCGATTTTCACAGATACGCAGTATTTT
>-|TRBJ1-3|TRBV12-5|-
CASGSGQPGNTIYF
TGTGCTAGTGGTTCAGGACAGCCTGGAAACACCATATATTTT
>-|TRBJ1-2|TRBV7-9|-
CASSLSAGINGYTF
TGTGCCAGCAGCTTATCGGCAGGGATCAATGGCTACACCTTC
>-|TRBJ2-3|TRBV27|TRBD2
CASSLLASGSTDTQYF
TGTGCCAGCAGTTTATTGGCTAGCGGGAGCACAGATACGCAGTATTTT
>-|TRBJ1-5|TRBV12-5|TRBD1
CASGLTDRGSNQPQHF
TGTGCTAGTGGTTTGACGGACAGGGGAAGCAATCAGCCCCAGCATTTT
>-|TRBJ2-1|TRBV9|-
CASSVDGWSYNEQFF
TGTGCCAGCAGCGTAGACGGGTGGTCCTACAATGAGCAGTTCTTC
>few|TRBJ2-2|TRBV6-4|TRBD1
CASRRTGAGGTGELFF
TGTGCCAGCAGACGGACAGGGGCCGGGGGCACCGGGGAGCTGTTTTTT
>few|TRBJ2-3|TRBV29-1|TRBD2
CSVQKRGPTDTRYF
TGCAGCGTCCAAAAGCGGGGGCCCACAGATACGCGGTATTTT
>few|TRBJ2-7|TRBV14|TRBD2
CASSPSGRAFSYEQYF
TGTGCCAGCAGCCCTAGCGGGAGAGCCTTCTCCTACGAGCAGTACTTC
>-|TRBJ2-3|TRBV12-3/TRBV12-4|-
CASSLLLLRPDTQYF
TGTGCCAGCAGTTTACTTCTATTACGGCCGGATACGCAGTATTTT